These 31 T cell receptor beta chains originate from one sample sequenced in a study of T cells after yellow fever vaccination. MiXCR, applied by TCRdb to the 5' RACE reads, yields one record per CDR3 protein. The top ten clones hold approximately 37% of a sample with 100,000 to 150,000 distinct CDR3 sequences, roughly 8.2% of them seen once. This sample comprised CD8+ T cells sorted from PBMCs, obtained on the day of the yellow fever booster vaccination. Every receptor here comes from a man between 18 and 35 years old who received the YFV17D yellow fever vaccine.

In this sample, this clonotype turned up many times. V and J are TRBV4-1 and TRBJ1-2; no clear D gene. The CDR3 is 13 residues long. V lost 0 bases, J lost 4 bases, and 6 bases lay in between. The germline V gene encodes CDR1 MGHRA and CDR2 YSYEKL. CDR3 bases: TGCGCCAGCAGCCAAGAACTCCTCTATGGCTACACCTTC. Translating it yields CASSQELLYGYTF.

The chain recombines TRBV11-2 with TRBJ2-2, with D perhaps TRBD2 (5 bases). V was pared by 2 bases and J by 4 bases, with 8 bases between. CDR3 size: 14 residues. Germline V gives CDR1 SGHAT, CDR2 FQNNGV. CDR3 bases: TGTGCCAGCAGCTTACCTAGCCTCACCGGGGAGCTGTTTTTT. Translation gives CASSLPSLTGELFF. Full variable domain (rest looked up from reference TRBV11-2 and TRBJ2-2): EAGVAQSPRYKIIEKRQSVAFWCNPISGHATLYWYQQILGQGPKLLIQFQNNGVVDDSQLPKDRFSAERLKGVDSTLKIQPAKLEDSAVYLCASSLPSLTGELFFGEGSRLTVL.

This chain links TRBV11-2 with TRBJ1-1; weak D call: TRBD1 (6 bases). V was pared by 8 bases and J by 0 bases, with 13 bases between. The V gene's germline CDR1 is SGHAT and CDR2 FQNNGV. There are 14 residues in the CDR3. The CDR3 spells CASGGNRVNTEAFF. The CDR3 nucleotides read TGTGCCAGCGGGGGTAACAGGGTGAACACTGAAGCTTTCTTT.

The chain employs TRBV4-1 and TRBJ2-7, with D possibly TRBD1 on 6 matching bases. Trimming took off 0 bases at V and 2 bases at J, with 11 bases between the two ends. This CDR3 has 15 residues. Germline values: CDR1 MGHRA, CDR2 YSYEKL. CDR3 region: CASSQDWQGPYEQYV. DNA of the CDR3: TGCGCCAGCAGCCAAGATTGGCAGGGGCCCTACGAGCAGTACGTC.

This clonotype was observed a few times. The rearrangement joins TRBV12-3 or TRBV12-4 to TRBJ2-7; D is unresolved. The CDR3 totals 14 residues. Deletions cut 3 bases from V and 4 bases from J, with 13 bases between. DNA for the CDR3: TGTGCCAGCAGTTTCCCGGCGTGGCCTTACGAGCAGTACTTC. As protein: CASSFPAWPYEQYF.

This clonotype was observed a few times. V gene TRBV19 combines with J gene TRBJ2-3, with D possibly being TRBD1 (5 bases). The CDR3 has 14 residues. Germline CDR1 and CDR2: LNHDA and SQIVND (reference sequence). Trimming took 7 bases from V and 2 from J, leaving 13 bases between them. CDR3 bases: TGTGCCAGTACTGCAGGGTCTATCACAGATACGCAGTATTTT. This sequence encodes CASTAGSITDTQYF. Drawing the rest from reference TRBV19 and TRBJ2-3, the complete variable domain is DGGITQSPKYLFRKEGQNVTLSCEQNLNHDAMYWYRQDPGQGLRLIYYSQIVNDFQKGDIAEGYSVSREKKESFPLTVTSAQKNPTAFYLCASTAGSITDTQYFGPGTRLTVL.

This clonotype was detected many times. V is TRBV27 and J is TRBJ2-5; 8 bases align to TRBD2. Trimming took 3 bases from V and 5 from J; bases not matched to a gene: 5. Germline CDR1 MNHEY, CDR2 SMNVEV (reference sequence). This CDR3 contains 14 residues. The CDR3 protein is CASSFERGWETQYF. In DNA form, the CDR3 reads TGTGCCAGCAGTTTCGAGCGGGGGTGGGAGACCCAGTACTTC.

This clonotype has more than one count but fewer than ten. The V gene is TRBV5-1, the J gene TRBJ1-2, with a possible D match to TRBD1 (5 bases). Germline V gene data show CDR1 as SGHRS and CDR2 as YFSETQ. The CDR3 totals 13 residues. V lost 7 bases, J lost 2 bases, and 12 bases lay in between. The DNA of the CDR3 is TGCGCCAGCTGGGGGGTTCCCAACTATGGCTACACCTTC. Translating it yields CASWGVPNYGYTF.

The chain is built from TRBV6-5 and TRBJ1-1, with 9 nucleotides matching TRBD1. Germline V gives CDR1 MNHEY, CDR2 SVGAGI. J was trimmed by 3 bases and V by 0 bases; bases with no gene match: 5. The CDR3 sequence is 16 residues long. The CDR3: CASSYSSGTGYTEAFF. The CDR3 DNA reads as TGTGCCAGCAGTTACTCGTCCGGGACAGGGTACACTGAAGCTTTCTTT.

The gene calls are TRBV7-2 and TRBJ2-1; possible D gene TRBD2, 6 bases. V was clipped by 2 bases and J by 5 bases, with 13 bases between them. Germline values: CDR1 SGHTA, CDR2 FQGNSA. The CDR3 spans 15 residues. Written as DNA, the CDR3 is TGTGCCAGCAGCTTACGACCGGGGGTACACAATGAGCAGTTCTTC. Residues: CASSLRPGVHNEQFF.

This clonotype was found a few times. The CDR3 spells CTSSQDFGRDYEQYV. CDR3 nucleotides: TGCACCAGCAGCCAAGACTTCGGCAGGGACTACGAGCAGTACGTC. This chain links TRBV1 with TRBJ2-7. TRBV1 is marked as a pseudogene. The CDR3 is 15 amino acids.

This chain joins TRBV3-1 and TRBJ2-2; D perhaps matches TRBD1 (5 bases). CDR1 and CDR2 (germline): LGHDT, YNNKEL (reference sequence). CDR3 length: 17 amino acids. Trimming took off 1 base at V and 5 bases at J, with 17 bases between the two ends. As DNA, the CDR3 is TGTGCCAGCAGCCAAGTCCCTCAGGGAAGAGTTACCGGGGAGCTGTTTTTT. Translation: CASSQVPQGRVTGELFF.

There are a few counts of this clonotype. The DNA of the CDR3 is TGTGCCAGCAAACTGGACACGAGCACAGATACGCAGTATTTT. This gives the protein CASKLDTSTDTQYF. The chain uses TRBV7-3 and TRBJ2-3; D is perhaps TRBD1 (5 bases). In germline, CDR1 is SGHTA, CDR2 FQGTGA. The CDR3 is 14 amino acids. V was trimmed by 7 bases and J by 0 bases, leaving 11 bases between them.

This clonotype showed up just a few times. This chain uses TRBV4-1 with TRBJ1-1; D is ambiguous. The CDR3 runs to 15 residues. Per germline, CDR1 MGHRA and CDR2 YSYEKL. V was clipped by 1 base and J by 0 bases, with 9 bases between them. The CDR3 region is CASSQGKLMNTEAFF. CDR3 DNA sequence: TGCGCCAGCAGCCAAGGCAAGCTGATGAACACTGAAGCTTTCTTT.

This chain joins TRBV6-5 and TRBJ2-7; TRBD1 aligns across 7 bases. The V gene's germline CDR1 is MNHEY and CDR2 SVGAGI. The CDR3 length is 16 residues. J gave up 2 bases and V 2 bases, and 9 bases lay outside the gene matches. CDR3 coding DNA: TGTGCCAGCAGTTACGGGCCGGGACAGTCTCCCTACGAGCAGTACTTC. Its translation is CASSYGPGQSPYEQYF.

This clonotype was seen ten or more times. The rearrangement joins TRBV4-1 to TRBJ2-7, with D possibly matching TRBD2 (5 bases). Germline loops: CDR1 MGHRA, CDR2 YSYEKL. This CDR3 contains 15 residues. The V end was cut by 3 bases, the J end by 0 bases, with 12 bases between. The chain's CDR3 is CASSQVAYLSYEQYF. In DNA form, the CDR3 reads TGCGCCAGCAGCCAGGTAGCGTACCTCTCCTACGAGCAGTACTTC.

The rearrangement joins TRBV27 to TRBJ1-6; a possible D gene is TRBD1 (5 bases). Trimming removed 1 base at V and 9 bases at J, with 13 bases between. Looked up from germline, CDR1 is MNHEY and CDR2 is SMNVEV (reference sequence). This CDR3 is built from 15 residues. The CDR3 region is CASSLFRGKGSPLHF. The CDR3 DNA sequence: TGTGCCAGCAGTTTATTTCGGGGCAAAGGTTCACCCCTCCACTTT.

The chain carries TRBV5-1 and TRBJ1-1; no firm D call. There are 13 residues in the CDR3. With 4 bases removed from V and 5 bases from J, the gap between germline ends came to 12 bases. Germline loops: CDR1 SGHRS, CDR2 YFSETQ. The CDR3 loop is CASSGREVTEAFF. DNA of the CDR3: TGCGCCAGCAGCGGACGAGAAGTAACTGAAGCTTTCTTT.

This clonotype has only a few counts. CDR3 amino acids: CASSLALGGLSNQPQHF. The DNA for the CDR3 is TGTGCCAGCAGTTTAGCGCTTGGCGGACTAAGCAATCAGCCCCAGCATTTT. V usage is TRBV12-3 or TRBV12-4 and J usage is TRBJ1-5; D gene ambiguous. The CDR3 is 17 amino acids. V lost 0 bases and J 1 base, leaving 13 bases between the germline ends.

This clonotype was observed a handful of times. The chain has TRBV24-1 and TRBJ1-2; no clear D. Germline V gene data show CDR1 as KGHDR and CDR2 as SFDVKD. The germline V and J ends were trimmed by 4 bases and 6 bases, with 11 bases remaining between them. This CDR3 has 13 residues. Here the CDR3 DNA reads TGTGCCACCAGTGACCGGACGGACCATGGCTACACCTTC. Translation: CATSDRTDHGYTF.

The genes are TRBV12-2 and TRBJ2-7; the tabulated D call, TRBD1, remains unverified against the DNA. TRBV12-2 is described as a pseudogene. The CDR3 sequence is 17 residues long. In DNA, the CDR3 is TGTGCAAGTCTCACCACCCCCCCCGGGACAGGGGTCAACGAGCAGTACGTC. Residues: CASLTTPPGTGVNEQYV.

This clonotype was detected a few times. The chain combines TRBV7-6 with TRBJ1-5, with a weak D call TRBD1 (5 bases). The CDR3 spans 14 residues. CDR1 and CDR2 (germline): SGHVS, FNYEAQ. The V end lost 1 base, the J end lost 7 bases, and 11 bases lay between the germline ends. DNA for the CDR3: TGTGCCAGCAGCTTAGATGTGGGGGACCAGCCCCAGCATTTT. Protein: CASSLDVGDQPQHF.

The gene calls are TRBV5-1 and TRBJ2-5, with 8 bases aligning to TRBD1. The V and J ends lost 0 bases and 1 base, in that order; junction bases with no gene match: 2. The germline gives CDR1 SGHRS, CDR2 YFSETQ. The CDR3 spans 15 residues. The CDR3 loop is CASSLGDRGQETQYF. For the CDR3, the DNA is TGCGCCAGCAGCTTGGGTGACAGGGGCCAAGAGACCCAGTACTTC.

Ten or more counts support this clonotype. The rearrangement links TRBV6-5 to TRBJ2-2; 8 bases align to TRBD1. Trimming removed 4 bases from V and 1 base from J; junction bases left unmatched: 2. Germline CDR1 is MNHEY and CDR2 is SVGAGI. The CDR3 consists of 15 residues. CDR3 nucleotides: TGTGCCAGCAGTTCAGGGACAGGGAACACCGGGGAGCTGTTTTTT. Translation: CASSSGTGNTGELFF.

V gene TRBV6-2 or TRBV6-3 combines with J gene TRBJ1-1; D is perhaps TRBD1 (5 bases). Germline V gives CDR1 MNHEY, CDR2 SVGEGT. This CDR3 spans 13 amino acids. Trimming shortened V by 7 bases and J by 4 bases, and 13 bases separated the two germline ends. The CDR3 nucleotides are TGTGCCAGCACACGCCCGGGGGGCACTGAAGCTTTCTTT. Protein sequence: CASTRPGGTEAFF.

The genes are TRBV6-5 and TRBJ2-1; TRBD2 matches 10 bases. Germline CDR1 reads MNHEY; CDR2 reads SVGAGI. CDR3 size: 16 residues. Germline trimming cut 0 bases from V and 4 bases from J; bases unmatched to any gene: 3. The CDR3 DNA reads as TGTGCCAGCAGTTACTCCAGCGGGGGGGCATACAATGAGCAGTTCTTC. Its translation is CASSYSSGGAYNEQFF.

This rearrangement joins TRBV20-1 to TRBJ2-7, with D uncertain. The V end lost 0 bases, the J end lost 4 bases, and 7 bases lay between the germline ends. The CDR3 totals 12 residues. The germline V gene has CDR1 DFQATT and CDR2 SNEGSKA (reference sequence). CDR3 nucleotide sequence: TGCAGTGCTAGAGATCTAGGATACGAGCAGTACTTC. Translated, it gives CSARDLGYEQYF.

This clonotype has just a few counts. V gene TRBV12-3 or TRBV12-4 combines with J gene TRBJ1-5, with D hard to call. This CDR3 region has 14 residues. V lost 5 bases, J lost 3 bases, and 11 bases lay in between. CDR3 residues: CASSRTADNQPQHF. The DNA for the CDR3 is TGTGCCAGCAGTCGTACAGCAGACAATCAGCCCCAGCATTTT.

J is TRBJ2-2 and V is TRBV11-3; TRBD1 aligns across 7 bases. The trim removed 1 base at V and 1 base at J, leaving 3 bases unmatched. The germline CDR1 and CDR2 sequences are SGHNT and YENEEA. CDR3 size: 16 residues. The CDR3 DNA reads as TGTGCCAGCAGCTTAGCACAGGGGAGGAACACCGGGGAGCTGTTTTTT. It encodes CASSLAQGRNTGELFF.

In this sample, this clonotype turned up a few times. This chain uses TRBV5-1 with TRBJ2-5; D perhaps matches TRBD1 (5 bases). Germline CDR1 SGHRS, CDR2 YFSETQ. Trimming removed 5 bases from V and 7 bases from J, with 15 bases in between. CDR3 length equals 13 residues. The CDR3 is CASRYRHLGTQYF. The CDR3 DNA reads as TGCGCCAGCAGGTACAGGCATCTGGGGACCCAGTACTTC. The whole variable domain, filled in from reference TRBV5-1 and TRBJ2-5, reads KAGVTQTPRYLIKTRGQQVTLSCSPISGHRSVSWYQQTPGQGLQFLFEYFSETQRNKGNFPGRFSGRQFSNSRSEMNVSTLELGDSALYLCASRYRHLGTQYFGPGTRLLVL.

This clonotype showed up just a few times. The chain joins TRBV9 to TRBJ2-3; D unresolved. CDR3 length: 16 residues. Trimming took 1 base from V and 3 from J, leaving 15 bases between them. From germline, CDR1 is SGDLS and CDR2 YYNGEE. The DNA for the CDR3 is TGTGCCAGCAGCGTAAAAGGTGCGGTGGGGACAGATACGCAGTATTTT. Protein: CASSVKGAVGTDTQYF. Full variable domain (outside the CDR3, taken from reference TRBV9 and TRBJ2-3): DSGVTQTPKHLITATGQRVTLRCSPRSGDLSVYWYQQSLDQGLQFLIQYYNGEERAKGNILERFSAQQFPDLHSELNLSSLELGDSALYFCASSVKGAVGTDTQYFGPGTRLTVL.